Below are 32 T cell receptor beta chains sequenced from a single sample in a study of cytomegalovirus exposure and HLA in healthy donors. With 60 Vbeta and 13 Jbeta primers, the PCR was carried out. Clones were read by immunoSEQ multiplex PCR, and TCRdb kept only the in-frame ones, dropping some. The repertoire has over 130,000 clones, 82% of them found once; the top ten carry around 2.5%. The sample consisted of PBMCs. The receptors stem from a male donor in good health and CMV-seronegative.

V is TRBV20-1 and J is TRBJ2-1; D remains ambiguous. Germline assignment: CDR1 DFQATT and CDR2 SNEGSKA (reference sequence). V lost 1 base and J 9 bases, leaving 7 bases between the germline ends. CDR3 length: 11 residues. The CDR3 DNA sequence: TGCAGTGCTAGAGCCCCCCGTGAGCAGTTCTTC. Translated: CSARAPREQFF.

The V and J genes are TRBV7-3 and TRBJ2-3; D unresolved. V dropped 1 base and J dropped 1 base, with 6 bases sitting between them. This CDR3 comprises 14 residues. The germline V gene has CDR1 SGHTA and CDR2 FQGTGA. The CDR3 spells CASSLSSGTDTQYF. DNA of the CDR3: TGTGCCAGCAGCTTAAGTTCCGGCACAGATACGCAGTATTTT.

The chain combines TRBV11-2 with TRBJ2-1; 7 bases agree with TRBD2. CDR3 length: 16 amino acids. Germline V lookup: CDR1 SGHAT, CDR2 FQNNGV. V was pared by 5 bases and J by 8 bases, with 15 bases of the junction left unmatched. In DNA form, the CDR3 reads TGTGCCAGCAGCCCGACCCGACTAGCCGTTGGAGATGAGCAGTTCTTC. Translated, it gives CASSPTRLAVGDEQFF.

J is TRBJ2-3 and V is TRBV19; TRBD2 matches 11 bases. The CDR3 has 18 residues. Germline lookup yields CDR1 LNHDA and CDR2 SQIVND (reference sequence). Losses at the gene ends were 1 base for V and 6 bases for J; bases not matched to a gene: 12. The CDR3 DNA follows: TGTGCCAGTAGTATAGTTTCTTTAGCGGGAGGGCCTGTTGATACGCAGTATTTT. Protein product: CASSIVSLAGGPVDTQYF. Drawing the rest from reference TRBV19 and TRBJ2-3, the complete variable domain is DGGITQSPKYLFRKEGQNVTLSCEQNLNHDAMYWYRQDPGQGLRLIYYSQIVNDFQKGDIAEGYSVSREKKESFPLTVTSAQKNPTAFYLCASSIVSLAGGPVDTQYFGPGTRLTVL.

This chain connects TRBV2 to TRBJ2-3; D is unresolved. The CDR3 is 15 residues long. From germline, CDR1 is SNHLY and CDR2 FYNNEI. V lost 6 bases, J lost 4 bases, and 17 bases lay in between. The CDR3 protein is CASSLLTTVPDTQYF. CDR3 DNA sequence: TGTGCCAGCAGCCTACTTACCACAGTCCCAGATACGCAGTATTTT.

The chain recombines TRBV23-1 with TRBJ2-7; 8 bases agree with TRBD1. TRBV23-1 is recorded as an ORF, its role being uncertain. The CDR3 runs to 15 residues. The V gene end was trimmed by 5 bases and the J gene end by 7 bases; junction bases not matched to a gene: 13. The CDR3: CASSTPAGQVREQYF. CDR3 DNA: TGCGCCAGCAGTACTCCCGCGGGACAGGTAAGAGAGCAGTACTTC.

The gene calls are TRBV28 and TRBJ2-1, with 11 nucleotides matching TRBD2. CDR3 length equals 15 residues. J gave up 5 bases and V 2 bases, and 2 bases lay outside the gene matches. Germline V gene lookup returns CDR1 MDHEN and CDR2 SYDVKM. The CDR3 region is CASSLLAGGNNEQFF. The CDR3 DNA follows: TGTGCCAGCAGTTTACTAGCGGGAGGCAACAATGAGCAGTTCTTC.

V and J are TRBV19 and TRBJ1-5; TRBD1 matches 7 bases. The CDR3 covers 12 residues. CDR1 is LNHDA and CDR2 is SQIVND in the germline V gene (reference sequence). With 7 bases clipped from V and 9 bases from J, the junction kept 6 bases outside the gene matches. Written as DNA, the CDR3 is TGTGCCAGTATGGAGGGGGCCCGGCCCCAGCATTTT. It yields the protein CASMEGARPQHF. Drawing the rest from reference TRBV19 and TRBJ1-5, the complete variable domain is DGGITQSPKYLFRKEGQNVTLSCEQNLNHDAMYWYRQDPGQGLRLIYYSQIVNDFQKGDIAEGYSVSREKKESFPLTVTSAQKNPTAFYLCASMEGARPQHFGDGTRLSIL.

This clone was counted a single time. The rearrangement links TRBV7-2 to TRBJ2-3, with 8 bases identical to TRBD2. CDR3 length: 17 residues. V trimming: 5 bases; J trimming: 6 bases; junction bases outside the gene matches: 16. Germline V lookup: CDR1 SGHTA, CDR2 FQGNSA. The DNA for the CDR3 is TGTGCCAGCAGCCCCGGAGTTCTAGCGGGTCGGTCTGATACGCAGTATTTT. This translates into CASSPGVLAGRSDTQYF.

CDR3 DNA sequence: TGTGCCAGCAGACGAACAGGATTGGGAAGGTACGAGCAGTACTTC. As protein: CASRRTGLGRYEQYF. V usage is TRBV27 and J usage is TRBJ2-7; D might be TRBD1 (5 bases). This CDR3 contains 15 residues. The V and J ends lost 6 bases and 4 bases respectively, with 19 bases between them. Germline V gives CDR1 MNHEY, CDR2 SMNVEV (reference sequence).

This clone was counted only a few times. V usage is TRBV2 and J usage is TRBJ2-7; 12 positions agree with TRBD2. V shed 6 bases, J shed 7 bases, and the junction held 7 bases outside the gene matches. Germline CDR1 SNHLY, CDR2 FYNNEI. The CDR3 sequence is 14 residues long. The CDR3 region has the DNA TGTGCCAGCAGCCCCGGACTAGCGGGGAGAGAGCAGTACTTC. It yields the protein CASSPGLAGREQYF.

The table lists this clone with a few counts. The chain couples TRBV30 to TRBJ2-3, with D unresolved. CDR1 and CDR2 from the germline V gene are GTSNPN and SVGIG (reference sequence). The CDR3 runs 13 residues. The V and J ends lost 8 bases and 4 bases respectively, with 16 bases between them. CDR3 amino acids: CAQTLVSADTQYF. The DNA for the CDR3 is TGTGCCCAGACTCTGGTCTCAGCAGATACGCAGTATTTT.

This CDR3 reads CASLQDYSGNTIYF. The CDR3 nucleotides read TGTGCCAGCCTACAGGATTACTCTGGAAACACCATATATTTT. The gene calls are TRBV18 and TRBJ1-3, with a weak D call TRBD1 (5 bases). The CDR3 runs to 14 residues. Germline V gene data show CDR1 as KGHSH and CDR2 as LQKENI. V dropped 8 bases and J dropped 0 bases, with 11 bases sitting between them. Full variable domain (outside the CDR3, taken from reference TRBV18 and TRBJ1-3): NAGVMQNPRHLVRRRGQEARLRCSPMKGHSHVYWYRQLPEEGLKFMVYLQKENIIDESGMPKERFSAEFPKEGPSILRIQQVVRGDSAAYFCASLQDYSGNTIYFGEGSWLTVV.

The chain links TRBV6-6 to TRBJ2-1; 10 nucleotides agree with TRBD2. Per germline, CDR1 MNHNY and CDR2 SVGAGI (reference sequence). The CDR3 runs 14 residues. The J segment lost 7 bases and the V segment lost 8 bases, leaving 8 bases of the junction unmatched. The CDR3 DNA reads TGTGCCAGCCTAACTAGCGGGATTTCGAATGAGCAGTTCTTC. Amino acid sequence: CASLTSGISNEQFF.

The chain has TRBV5-4 and TRBJ1-2; D may be TRBD1 (6 bases). V was shortened by 10 bases and J by 3 bases, with 16 bases between the two germline ends. There are 13 residues in the CDR3. Germline-derived CDR1 and CDR2 are SGHNT and YYREEE (reference sequence). The CDR3 here is CAGGSLLDYGYTF. In DNA form, the CDR3 reads TGTGCCGGGGGCAGCTTACTTGACTATGGCTACACCTTC. The full variable domain, rest sourced from reference TRBV5-4 and TRBJ1-2, is ETGVTQSPTHLIKTRGQQVTLRCSSQSGHNTVSWYQQALGQGPQFIFQYYREEENGRGNFPPRFSGLQFPNYSSELNVNALELDDSALYLCAGGSLLDYGYTFGSGTRLTVV.

This chain uses TRBV27 with TRBJ2-1; D is uncertain. Germline assignment: CDR1 MNHEY and CDR2 SMNVEV (reference sequence). Trimming removed 5 bases from V and 9 bases from J, with 14 bases in between. The CDR3 runs 13 residues. The CDR3 coding sequence is TGTGCCAGCAGTACTCTCCGAGGCCCTGAGCAGTTCTTC. Encoded protein: CASSTLRGPEQFF.

This clone was seen a few times. The chain recombines TRBV29-1 with TRBJ1-3; unclear D gene. This CDR3 has 13 residues. Germline V gene lookup returns CDR1 SQVTM and CDR2 ANQGSEA. The V gene lost 6 bases and the J gene lost 5 bases, with 14 bases spanning the gap. The CDR3 region is CSVNRELRNTIYF. CDR3 bases: TGCAGCGTCAACAGAGAATTGAGAAACACCATATATTTT.

As regards this clone: The germline gene is not matched at one end of the junction; a read error may be the cause. The V call is TRBV7-9, the J call TRBJ2-1; 12 positions agree with TRBD2. The CDR3 is made up of 15 amino acids. Germline lookup yields CDR1 SEHNR and CDR2 FQNEAQ (reference sequence). In DNA, the CDR3 is TGTTCCAGCAGCCCCGGACTAGCGGGGAACAATGAGCAGTTCTTC. It translates to CSSSPGLAGNNEQFF. Using reference TRBV7-9 and TRBJ2-1 for the parts outside the CDR3, the full variable domain is DTGVSQNPRHKITKRGQNVTFRCDPISEHNRLYWYRQTLGQGPEFLTYFQNEAQLEKSRLLSDRFSAERPKGSFSTLEIQRTEQGDSAMYLCSSSPGLAGNNEQFFGPGTRLTVL.

This clone has only a few counts. This sequence joins TRBV6-1 and TRBJ2-7, with 10 bases lining up with TRBD2. J lost 6 bases, V lost 1 base, and 0 bases had no gene match. The length of the CDR3 is 13 residues. Germline CDR1 and CDR2: MNHNS and SASEGT. CDR3 protein: CASSEGLAGEQYF. Written as DNA, the CDR3 is TGTGCCAGCAGTGAAGGACTAGCGGGCGAGCAGTACTTC.

The rearrangement joins TRBV13 to TRBJ2-7; D is unresolved. Trimming shortened V by 4 bases and J by 2 bases, and 9 bases separated the two germline ends. Germline CDR1 is PRHDT and CDR2 is FYEKMQ (reference sequence). The CDR3 contains 13 residues. CDR3 in DNA: TGTGCCAGCAGCTCCATTGACACCTACGAGCAGTACTTC. This sequence encodes CASSSIDTYEQYF.

The V and J genes are TRBV2 and TRBJ1-4; D call uncertain. In germline, CDR1 is SNHLY, CDR2 FYNNEI. This CDR3 spans 13 amino acids. Trimming took 8 bases from V and 5 from J, leaving 12 bases between them. CDR3 amino acids: CASGQALNEKLFF. The DNA for the CDR3 is TGTGCCAGCGGGCAGGCCCTGAATGAAAAACTGTTTTTT.

The chain links TRBV27 to TRBJ1-1, with TRBD1 as a possible D gene (5 bases). Germline V lookup: CDR1 MNHEY, CDR2 SMNVEV (reference sequence). This CDR3 contains 14 residues. Between the trimmed V and J ends, which lost 7 bases and 0 bases, there was a span of 12 bases. CDR3 DNA sequence: TGTGCCAGCAACCAGGGCCTTTTGAACACTGAAGCTTTCTTT. Translated, it gives CASNQGLLNTEAFF.

The genes are TRBV4-3 and TRBJ2-3, with D possibly matching TRBD2 (7 bases). This CDR3 contains 17 residues. CDR1 and CDR2 (germline): LGHNA, YSLEER. Trimming stripped 0 bases from V and 4 bases from J, with 17 bases between. CDR3 loop: CASSQDGGRGFSDTQYF. The CDR3 nucleotides read TGCGCCAGCAGCCAAGATGGGGGGAGGGGGTTTTCAGATACGCAGTATTTT.

This chain links TRBV6-5 with TRBJ2-7; 8 bases map to TRBD2. Germline CDR1 MNHEY, CDR2 SVGAGI. V shed 5 bases, J shed 3 bases, and the junction held 6 bases outside the gene matches. This CDR3 spans 14 amino acids. CDR3 sequence reads: CASSRVAGIYEQYF. CDR3 nucleotides: TGTGCCAGCAGTCGGGTAGCGGGAATCTACGAGCAGTACTTC.

CDR3 nucleotides: TGTGCCAGCAGCTTAGCTTTCGATGAGCAGTTCTTC. Translation gives CASSLAFDEQFF. V usage is TRBV7-2 and J usage is TRBJ2-1; no clear D gene. The CDR3 spans 12 residues. Trimming removed 0 bases from V and 8 bases from J, with 5 bases in between. CDR1 SGHTA and CDR2 FQGNSA come from the germline V gene.

The J gene is TRBJ2-7, the V gene TRBV10-3; the match to TRBD2 covers 10 bases. The V gene end was trimmed by 2 bases and the J gene end by 5 bases; junction bases not matched to a gene: 12. The CDR3 has 17 amino acids. Germline lookup yields CDR1 ENHRY and CDR2 SYGVKD. CDR3 in amino acids: CAISEGLAAGQGHEQYF. The CDR3 nucleotides are TGTGCCATCAGTGAGGGACTAGCGGCCGGGCAAGGTCACGAGCAGTACTTC.

This sequence joins TRBV5-1 and TRBJ2-5; TRBD1 aligns across 9 bases. The CDR3 is 15 residues long. V was clipped by 5 bases and J by 5 bases; unmatched bases: 10. Per germline, CDR1 SGHRS and CDR2 YFSETQ. The CDR3 here is CASRSGQGLSETQYF. The CDR3 nucleotides are TGCGCCAGCAGATCGGGACAGGGCCTCAGTGAGACCCAGTACTTC. Full variable domain (outside the CDR3, taken from reference TRBV5-1 and TRBJ2-5): KAGVTQTPRYLIKTRGQQVTLSCSPISGHRSVSWYQQTPGQGLQFLFEYFSETQRNKGNFPGRFSGRQFSNSRSEMNVSTLELGDSALYLCASRSGQGLSETQYFGPGTRLLVL.

The J gene is TRBJ1-1, the V gene TRBV6-1, with unresolved D. Germline V gene data show CDR1 as MNHNS and CDR2 as SASEGT. This CDR3 is built from 14 residues. V dropped 5 bases and J dropped 4 bases, with 14 bases sitting between them. In DNA, the CDR3 is TGTGCCAGCAGTCCTTGGAGGCTGGGCACTGAAGCTTTCTTT. It translates to CASSPWRLGTEAFF.

As regards this clone: One end of the junction varies from germline; a read error may be responsible. The gene calls are TRBV7-9 and TRBJ2-7, with D tentatively TRBD2 (6 bases). The germline CDR1 and CDR2 sequences are SEHNR and FQNEAQ (reference sequence). The CDR3 is 13 residues long. CDR3 loop: CSSSLLAGYEQYF. The DNA for the CDR3 is TGTTCCAGCAGCCTACTAGCAGGCTACGAGCAGTACTTC. Based on the CDR3 plus reference TRBV7-9 and TRBJ2-7, the full variable domain is DTGVSQNPRHKITKRGQNVTFRCDPISEHNRLYWYRQTLGQGPEFLTYFQNEAQLEKSRLLSDRFSAERPKGSFSTLEIQRTEQGDSAMYLCSSSLLAGYEQYFGPGTRLTVT.

The V call is TRBV5-8, the J call TRBJ2-1; 9 nucleotides line up with TRBD2. This CDR3 spans 18 amino acids. Germline CDR1 is SGHTS and CDR2 is YDEGEE. V trimming: 1 base; J trimming: 5 bases; junction bases outside the gene matches: 13. CDR3 sequence: CASSLPLPGREGDNEQFF. As DNA, the CDR3 is TGTGCCAGCAGCTTGCCTCTTCCCGGGCGGGAGGGCGACAATGAGCAGTTCTTC.

The chain recombines TRBV6-6 with TRBJ2-7, with 7 positions matching TRBD2. The CDR3 contains 14 residues. The trim removed 8 bases at V and 0 bases at J, leaving 7 bases unmatched. Germline V gene lookup returns CDR1 MNHNY and CDR2 SVGAGI (reference sequence). This chain's CDR3 is CASESGVSSYEQYF. The CDR3 DNA sequence: TGTGCCAGCGAAAGCGGGGTGAGCTCCTACGAGCAGTACTTC.

This clone appeared a single time. This chain links TRBV10-1 with TRBJ2-3, with TRBD2 as a possible D gene (5 bases). Trimming shortened V by 4 bases and J by 0 bases, and 8 bases separated the two germline ends. CDR3 length equals 14 residues. Germline lookup yields CDR1 WNHNN and CDR2 SYGVQD (reference sequence). CDR3 DNA sequence: TGCGCCAGCAGTGTGGAGGTTAGCACAGATACGCAGTATTTT. This translates into CASSVEVSTDTQYF.